The 8 T cell receptor beta chains given below trace back to one sample, sequenced in a study of graft-versus-host responses after intestinal transplantation. Method: immunoSEQ multiplex PCR; TCRdb's copy keeps in-frame clones and lacks some. The sample includes 15,000 to 20,000 clones, roughly 84% of them seen just once. Processing was applied to graft tissue in order to liberate intraepithelial and lamina propria lymphocytes. The source material was ileum tissue, sampled approximately 590 days after intestinal transplantation. The receptors stem from a human patient who received an intestinal transplant, so some T cells may come from the graft donor.

The chain is built from TRBV14 and TRBJ1-3; D is unresolved. The CDR3 is made up of 12 amino acids. Trimming took 4 bases from V and 10 from J, leaving 11 bases between them. From germline, CDR1 is SGHDN and CDR2 FVKESK. The DNA of the CDR3 is TGTGCCAGCAGCCGAGAGAGAAGGACCATATATTTT. It yields the protein CASSRERRTIYF.

This clone was picked up one time. The chain has TRBV30 and TRBJ1-2; D uncertain. CDR1 and CDR2 (germline): GTSNPN, SVGIG (reference sequence). Deletions cut 6 bases from V and 4 bases from J, with 9 bases between. The CDR3 is 11 amino acids. DNA for the CDR3: TGTGCCTGCCGATGGGCCTATGGCTACACCTTC. Translated: CACRWAYGYTF.

This clone was found a few times. V and J are TRBV6-4 and TRBJ2-2, with unresolved D. Trimming stripped 5 bases from V and 0 bases from J, with 4 bases between. CDR3 length equals 13 residues. From germline, CDR1 is MRHNA and CDR2 SNTAGT. The CDR3 loop is CASSSSNTGELFF. The DNA of the CDR3 is TGTGCCAGCAGTAGTTCGAACACCGGGGAGCTGTTTTTT.

This sequence joins TRBV11-3 and TRBJ2-2, with 9 bases fitting TRBD1. V lost 7 bases and J lost 8; bases outside the gene matches: 11. Germline-derived CDR1 and CDR2 are SGHNT and YENEEA. This CDR3 comprises 15 residues. In DNA form, the CDR3 reads TGTGCCAGCACCCTTTCCCGGACAGGGGAAGGGGAGCTGTTTTTT. It translates to CASTLSRTGEGELFF.

The table lists this clone with a count of one. The gene calls are TRBV7-2 and TRBJ2-1; D is ambiguous. CDR3 length equals 13 residues. Between the trimmed V and J ends, which lost 3 bases and 4 bases, there was a span of 7 bases. The V gene's germline CDR1 is SGHTA and CDR2 FQGNSA. The CDR3 here is CASSFELYNEQFF. In nucleotides, the CDR3 is TGTGCCAGCAGCTTCGAGCTTTACAATGAGCAGTTCTTC.

The V call is TRBV6-6, the J call TRBJ1-6; perhaps TRBD1 as D (6 bases). The V and J ends lost 6 bases and 10 bases respectively, with 13 bases between them. In germline, CDR1 is MNHNY, CDR2 SVGAGI (reference sequence). The CDR3 sequence is 13 residues long. CDR3 DNA sequence: TGTGCCAGCAGCCGGGACATTTGGTCACCCCTCCACTTT. This encodes CASSRDIWSPLHF.

V and J are TRBV2 and TRBJ1-4; possibly TRBD1 for D (6 bases). Germline V lookup: CDR1 SNHLY, CDR2 FYNNEI. This CDR3 contains 15 residues. V gave up 6 bases and J gave up 0 bases, with 11 bases separating them. The DNA of the CDR3 is TGTGCCAGCAGCCCCGAGGGGGCAACTAATGAAAAACTGTTTTTT. Its protein product is CASSPEGATNEKLFF.

As to this clone: The junction departs from germline at one end; a sequencing error may be responsible. Other DNA variants within this sample encode the same CDR3. The chain employs TRBV11-2 and TRBJ2-3; 8 positions agree with TRBD2. There are 17 residues in the CDR3. Germline V lookup: CDR1 SGHAT, CDR2 FQNNGV. Here the CDR3 reads CASSLSGLALSTDTQYF. Here the CDR3 DNA reads TGTGCCAGCAGCTTGTCCGGACTAGCTCTTAGCACAGATACACAGTATTTT. Complete variable domain (other parts from reference TRBV11-2 and TRBJ2-3): EAGVAQSPRYKIIEKRQSVAFWCNPISGHATLYWYQQILGQGPKLLIQFQNNGVVDDSQLPKDRFSAERLKGVDSTLKIQPAKLEDSAVYLCASSLSGLALSTDTQYFGPGTRLTVL.